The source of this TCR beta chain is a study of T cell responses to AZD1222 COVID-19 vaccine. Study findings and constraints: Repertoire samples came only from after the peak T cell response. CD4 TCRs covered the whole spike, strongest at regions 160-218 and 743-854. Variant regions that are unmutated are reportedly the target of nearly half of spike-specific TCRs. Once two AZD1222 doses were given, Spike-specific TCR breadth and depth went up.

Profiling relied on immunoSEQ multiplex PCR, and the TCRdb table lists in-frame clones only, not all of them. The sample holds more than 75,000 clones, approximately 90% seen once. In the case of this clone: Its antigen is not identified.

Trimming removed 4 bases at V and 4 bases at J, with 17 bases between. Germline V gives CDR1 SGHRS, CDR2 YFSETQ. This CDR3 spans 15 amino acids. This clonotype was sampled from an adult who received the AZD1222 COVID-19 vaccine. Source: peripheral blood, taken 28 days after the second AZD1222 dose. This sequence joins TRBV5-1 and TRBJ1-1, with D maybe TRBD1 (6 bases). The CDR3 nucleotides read TGCGCCAGCAGCACGTTACAGGGTTCTGGCACTGAAGCTTTCTTT. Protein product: CASSTLQGSGTEAFF.